This entry lists 30 T cell receptor beta chains sequenced from one sample in a study of early T cells in non-severe SARS-CoV-2 infection. TCRdb redid the calling of the 5' RACE reads with MiXCR, one entry per CDR3 protein. Found here are about 49,000 distinct CDR3 sequences, about 10% of them singletons; the top ten hold less than 9.5%. Specimen: whole blood. The receptor source for this set is an adult who was a healthcare worker with PCR-confirmed SARS-CoV-2 infection or an uninfected control (not recorded which).

This chain joins TRBV4-2 and TRBJ2-7; no clear D. Germline V gives CDR1 LGHNA, CDR2 YNFKEQ. Trimming cost V 9 bases and J 2 bases, with 14 bases left between them. The CDR3 covers 13 residues. CDR3 in DNA: TGTGCCAGGACCTTAAGGGATCCCTACGAGCAGTACTTC. It translates to CARTLRDPYEQYF.

This chain uses TRBV28 with TRBJ2-1; D is unresolved. CDR1 and CDR2 (germline): MDHEN, SYDVKM. The CDR3 length is 16 residues. V was clipped by 0 bases and J by 0 bases, with 9 bases between them. Written as DNA, the CDR3 is TGTGCCAGCAGTTTATGGAGTGGCTCCTCCTACAATGAGCAGTTCTTC. Amino acid sequence: CASSLWSGSSYNEQFF.

This clonotype was counted only a few times. V gene TRBV19 combines with J gene TRBJ2-7; D unclear. The germline V gene has CDR1 LNHDA and CDR2 SQIVND (reference sequence). The V gene lost 3 bases and the J gene lost 0 bases, with 12 bases spanning the gap. This CDR3 comprises 15 residues. The CDR3: CASSMFAQTSYEQYF. CDR3 nucleotides: TGTGCCAGTAGTATGTTCGCACAGACCTCCTACGAGCAGTACTTC. Full variable domain (remainder filled in from reference TRBV19 and TRBJ2-7): DGGITQSPKYLFRKEGQNVTLSCEQNLNHDAMYWYRQDPGQGLRLIYYSQIVNDFQKGDIAEGYSVSREKKESFPLTVTSAQKNPTAFYLCASSMFAQTSYEQYFGPGTRLTVT.

At least ten counts were recorded for this clonotype. The chain is built from TRBV5-5 and TRBJ2-1; no reliable D call. The CDR3 has 11 amino acids. In germline, CDR1 is SGHKS, CDR2 YYEKEE (reference sequence). The V and J ends lost 5 bases and 10 bases respectively, with 10 bases between them. CDR3 region: CASSPDIEQFF. In DNA form, the CDR3 reads TGTGCCAGCAGTCCCGACATAGAGCAGTTCTTC.

The V gene is TRBV9, the J gene TRBJ2-3; TRBD2 aligns across 12 bases. The CDR3 contains 17 residues. J gave up 4 bases and V 0 bases, and 6 bases lay outside the gene matches. Germline values: CDR1 SGDLS, CDR2 YYNGEE. CDR3 bases: TGTGCCAGCAGCGTAGAACTAGCGGGGGGAGTCTCAGATACGCAGTATTTT. This translates into CASSVELAGGVSDTQYF.

This clonotype was observed at least ten times. The CDR3 region is CASSGDRLYSNQPQHF. CDR3 sequence (DNA): TGTGCCAGCAGCGGAGACAGACTATATAGCAATCAGCCCCAGCATTTT. This rearrangement joins TRBV7-8 to TRBJ1-5; the D gene is possibly TRBD1 (5 bases). The germline V gene encodes CDR1 SGHVS and CDR2 FQNEAQ. V shed 5 bases and J shed 0 bases, with 14 bases lying between them. The CDR3 sequence is 16 residues long.

This clonotype was seen ten or more times. The chain recombines TRBV6-2 or TRBV6-3 with TRBJ1-5; D not resolved. Germline assignment: CDR1 MNHEY and CDR2 SVGEGT. Trimming stripped 5 bases from V and 1 base from J, with 9 bases between. This CDR3 region has 14 residues. This chain's CDR3 is CASSRAGSNQPQHF. CDR3 bases: TGTGCCAGCAGTCGGGCGGGGAGCAATCAGCCCCAGCATTTT.

The chain recombines TRBV7-2 with TRBJ2-2; TRBD2 matches at 9 bases. Germline CDR1 is SGHTA and CDR2 is FQGNSA. V dropped 1 base and J dropped 6; count of bases not matched to a gene: 9. The CDR3 runs to 17 residues. The CDR3 region has the DNA TGTGCCAGCAGCTTAGTGGGGGCTAGCGGGACTGCCGGGGAGCTGTTTTTT. Translation gives CASSLVGASGTAGELFF.

The rearrangement joins TRBV5-1 to TRBJ1-4; 9 nucleotides line up with TRBD1. V dropped 4 bases and J dropped 4; count of bases not matched to a gene: 2. The CDR3 length is 14 residues. Germline assignment: CDR1 SGHRS and CDR2 YFSETQ. As DNA, the CDR3 is TGCGCCAGCAGCCTGGACAGGGGTAATGAAAAACTGTTTTTT. This translates into CASSLDRGNEKLFF.

The CDR3 here is CASSTYQGDGKLFF. The CDR3 bases are TGTGCCAGTAGTACCTACCAGGGAGACGGAAAACTGTTTTTT. V gene TRBV19 combines with J gene TRBJ1-4; D may be TRBD1 (5 bases). The CDR3 is 14 amino acids. V gave up 4 bases and J gave up 10 bases, with 16 bases separating them. In germline, CDR1 is LNHDA, CDR2 SQIVND (reference sequence).

This clonotype has at least ten counts. The chain couples TRBV7-2 to TRBJ1-1, with D possibly being TRBD1 (6 bases). Germline CDR1 is SGHTA and CDR2 is FQGNSA. The V and J ends lost 1 base and 3 bases respectively, with 18 bases between them. This CDR3 is built from 17 residues. The CDR3 here is CASSLVEGGERDTEAFF. CDR3 bases: TGTGCCAGCAGCTTAGTGGAGGGGGGCGAGCGTGACACTGAAGCTTTCTTT.

This sequence joins TRBV6-4 and TRBJ2-7; D is unresolved. The V gene's germline CDR1 is MRHNA and CDR2 SNTAGT. The CDR3 has 13 residues. The V gene lost 4 bases and the J gene lost 4 bases, with 11 bases spanning the gap. The CDR3 sequence is CASSVGLGYEQYF. CDR3 sequence (DNA): TGTGCCAGCAGTGTTGGGTTAGGGTACGAGCAGTACTTC.

This clonotype has just a few counts. The chain links TRBV5-1 to TRBJ2-5; 7 nucleotides align to TRBD1. The CDR3 is 15 residues long. In germline, CDR1 is SGHRS, CDR2 YFSETQ. V dropped 4 bases and J dropped 5; count of bases not matched to a gene: 11. Here the CDR3 reads CASSPHRGRVETQYF. The CDR3 DNA sequence: TGCGCCAGCAGCCCCCACAGGGGCAGGGTGGAGACCCAGTACTTC.

This chain connects TRBV7-3 to TRBJ1-6, with a possible D match to TRBD1 (5 bases). This CDR3 spans 12 amino acids. The V and J ends lost 5 bases and 10 bases respectively, with 9 bases between them. Germline CDR1 reads SGHTA; CDR2 reads FQGTGA. The CDR3 DNA sequence: TGTGCCAGCAGCGAGGGGTCCTCACCCCTCCACTTT. It yields the protein CASSEGSSPLHF. Complete variable domain (other parts from reference TRBV7-3 and TRBJ1-6): GAGVSQTPSNKVTEKGKYVELRCDPISGHTALYWYRQSLGQGPEFLIYFQGTGAADDSGLPNDRFFAVRPEGSVSTLKIQRTERGDSAVYLCASSEGSSPLHFGNGTRLTVT.

This clonotype was observed many times. J is TRBJ2-2 and V is TRBV7-2; TRBD1 matches 8 bases. CDR3 length equals 16 residues. Germline V gene sequence: CDR1 SGHTA, CDR2 FQGNSA. The V gene end was trimmed by 3 bases and the J gene end by 3 bases; junction bases not matched to a gene: 6. CDR3: CASSFQDRVYTGELFF. As DNA, the CDR3 is TGTGCCAGCAGCTTCCAGGACAGGGTATACACCGGGGAGCTGTTTTTT. The whole variable domain, filled in from reference TRBV7-2 and TRBJ2-2, reads GAGVSQSPSNKVTEKGKDVELRCDPISGHTALYWYRQSLGQGLEFLIYFQGNSAPDKSGLPSDRFSAERTGGSVSTLTIQRTQQEDSAVYLCASSFQDRVYTGELFFGEGSRLTVL.

The rearrangement uses TRBV12-3 or TRBV12-4 and TRBJ1-2; tentatively, D is TRBD1 (6 bases). Between the trimmed V and J ends, which lost 5 bases and 2 bases, there was a span of 15 bases. The CDR3 is made up of 15 amino acids. The CDR3 loop is CASSPKGQPNYGYTF. CDR3 DNA sequence: TGTGCCAGCAGTCCAAAAGGACAGCCAAACTATGGCTACACCTTC.

The chain employs TRBV6-5 and TRBJ1-1; TRBD1 aligns across 7 bases. The CDR3 has 13 residues. Germline CDR1 MNHEY, CDR2 SVGAGI. V gave up 7 bases and J gave up 4 bases; unmatched junction bases: 6. This CDR3 is CASNQQGSTEAFF. The CDR3 DNA follows: TGTGCCAGCAATCAACAGGGGAGCACTGAAGCTTTCTTT.

For the CDR3, the DNA is TGTGCCAGCAGCCACTACAGGGGGCTGGGGAACGAGCAGTACTTC. This sequence encodes CASSHYRGLGNEQYF. This chain uses TRBV4-2 with TRBJ2-7; 9 bases line up with TRBD1. The CDR3 consists of 15 residues. Unmatched junction bases numbered 8, after V lost 3 bases and J lost 5 bases. Germline V gene sequence: CDR1 LGHNA, CDR2 YNFKEQ.

The chain carries TRBV4-3 and TRBJ2-5, with TRBD2 matching 7 bases. Germline assignment: CDR1 LGHNA and CDR2 YSLEER. This CDR3 is 15 amino acids long. J lost 4 bases, V lost 0 bases, and 5 bases had no gene match. The CDR3 region is CASSQDSSSGETQYF. The CDR3 DNA sequence: TGCGCCAGCAGCCAAGACAGCTCTAGCGGAGAGACCCAGTACTTC.

This clonotype showed up just a few times. V usage is TRBV6-6 and J usage is TRBJ1-4, with a possible D match to TRBD1 (6 bases). V gave up 6 bases and J gave up 8 bases, with 22 bases separating them. Germline assignment: CDR1 MNHNY and CDR2 SVGAGI (reference sequence). The CDR3 contains 16 residues. Here the CDR3 reads CASRSLTQGIEEKLFF. CDR3 in DNA: TGTGCCAGCAGGTCCCTAACACAGGGAATAGAGGAAAAACTGTTTTTT.

This clonotype was recorded only once. Given a much more abundant clone one base away, this may be a read error. The rearrangement joins TRBV7-2 to TRBJ1-1, with 9 bases matching TRBD1. Per the germline V gene, CDR1 is SGHTA and CDR2 is FQGNSA. CDR3 length equals 17 residues. The trim removed 3 bases at V and 1 base at J, leaving 9 bases unmatched. CDR3 sequence reads: CASSFSNRGLGNTEAFF. The CDR3 coding sequence is TGTGCCAGCAGCTTTTCTAACAGGGGGCTCGGGAACACTGAAGCTTTCTTT.

This clonotype was seen ten or more times. The chain combines TRBV6-6 with TRBJ2-1; 9 positions agree with TRBD1. Germline lookup yields CDR1 MNHNY and CDR2 SVGAGI (reference sequence). The V and J ends lost 2 bases and 6 bases, in that order; junction bases with no gene match: 2. The length of the CDR3 is 14 residues. Here the CDR3 reads CASSYGTGRNEQFF. In DNA, the CDR3 is TGTGCCAGCAGTTACGGGACAGGGCGCAATGAGCAGTTCTTC.

This clonotype was seen many times. The chain is built from TRBV18 and TRBJ2-1; D may be TRBD2 (6 bases). The CDR3 consists of 14 residues. Germline V gene sequence: CDR1 KGHSH, CDR2 LQKENI. V was cut by 6 bases and J by 1 base, with 10 bases left in between. The CDR3, as DNA: TGTGCCAGCTCGAGTAGCGGATCCTACAATGAGCAGTTCTTC. Encoded protein: CASSSSGSYNEQFF.

Ten or more counts support this clonotype. This chain connects TRBV7-6 to TRBJ2-6, with 7 bases identical to TRBD1. The CDR3 spans 20 residues. V dropped 3 bases and J dropped 0; count of bases not matched to a gene: 14. Germline CDR1 reads SGHVS; CDR2 reads FNYEAQ. CDR3 DNA sequence: TGTGCCAGCAGCTTCTCCCTTGGGAGACAGGGCCTCTCTGGGGCCAACGTCCTGACTTTC. This translates into CASSFSLGRQGLSGANVLTF.

This clonotype has a handful of counts. The gene calls are TRBV11-3 and TRBJ2-7; maybe TRBD1 (5 bases). With 1 base removed from V and 0 bases from J, the gap between germline ends came to 13 bases. Germline V gene data show CDR1 as SGHNT and CDR2 as YENEEA. The CDR3 runs to 16 residues. CDR3 in amino acids: CASSLGGGPSSYEQYF. The CDR3 DNA sequence: TGTGCCAGCAGCTTAGGGGGCGGACCAAGCTCCTACGAGCAGTACTTC.

There are a few counts of this clonotype. V and J are TRBV6-4 and TRBJ2-1; maybe TRBD2 (5 bases). Per germline, CDR1 MRHNA and CDR2 SNTAGT. V was trimmed by 6 bases and J by 10 bases, leaving 16 bases between them. The CDR3 extends over 13 amino acids. CDR3 protein: CASSHHGVEEQFF. CDR3 bases: TGTGCCAGCAGCCACCACGGGGTTGAGGAGCAGTTCTTC.

The chain recombines TRBV29-1 with TRBJ1-1; TRBD1 matches at 7 bases. CDR3 length equals 14 residues. Trimming at V came to 2 bases and at J to 0 bases, leaving 3 bases not matched to a gene. In germline, CDR1 is SQVTM, CDR2 ANQGSEA. CDR3 sequence (DNA): TGCAGCGTTGAAAGGGGGCTGGTGAACACTGAAGCTTTCTTT. Amino acid sequence: CSVERGLVNTEAFF.

The chain employs TRBV24-1 and TRBJ2-5; 10 bases fit TRBD1. There are 15 residues in the CDR3. Per the germline V gene, CDR1 is KGHDR and CDR2 is SFDVKD. The V gene end was trimmed by 4 bases and the J gene end by 5 bases; junction bases not matched to a gene: 6. The CDR3 reads CATSDTGQGLETQYF. CDR3 nucleotides: TGTGCCACCAGTGACACGGGACAGGGGTTGGAGACCCAGTACTTC.

This clonotype was counted ten times or more. The rearrangement joins TRBV24-1 to TRBJ2-4, with 7 bases that match TRBD1. With V trimmed by 6 bases and J by 3 bases, 1 base remained unmatched. Germline V gives CDR1 KGHDR, CDR2 SFDVKD. CDR3 length: 13 amino acids. CDR3 in amino acids: CATSTGVKNIQYF. CDR3 DNA: TGTGCCACCAGTACAGGGGTCAAAAACATTCAGTACTTC.

Many counts were recorded for this clonotype. This chain links TRBV13 with TRBJ1-1, with TRBD1 as a possible D gene (6 bases). The V and J ends lost 3 bases and 1 base respectively, with 9 bases between them. The CDR3 extends over 14 amino acids. Germline lookup yields CDR1 PRHDT and CDR2 FYEKMQ (reference sequence). CDR3 amino acids: CASSFGGRNTEAFF. For the CDR3, the DNA is TGTGCCAGCAGCTTTGGGGGCAGGAACACTGAAGCTTTCTTT.